This TCR beta chain is from a study of cytomegalovirus exposure and HLA in healthy donors. Regarding the study as a whole: Segments of the TCR beta V type were, in most cases, productive about 87% or about 30% of the time in an earlier analysis.

In the case of this clone: Its target is unknown.

Amplification used 60 Vbeta primers and 13 Jbeta primers. Generated by immunoSEQ multiplex PCR, the TCRdb table keeps only in-frame clones and is missing some. Seen here are about 200,000 clones, approximately 80% observed once, and the top ten hold 1.5% to 2%. V trimming: 2 bases; J trimming: 7 bases; junction bases outside the gene matches: 7. Germline V gives CDR1 SEHNR, CDR2 FQNEAQ (reference sequence). This CDR3 has 15 residues. The sample comprised PBMCs. The gene calls are TRBV7-9 and TRBJ2-1, with 8 bases matching TRBD2. The receptor was isolated from a middle-aged man in good health and CMV-seronegative. CDR3 sequence reads: CASSLIPLAGNEQFF. CDR3 in DNA: TGTGCCAGCAGCTTAATCCCGTTAGCGGGAAATGAGCAGTTCTTC.